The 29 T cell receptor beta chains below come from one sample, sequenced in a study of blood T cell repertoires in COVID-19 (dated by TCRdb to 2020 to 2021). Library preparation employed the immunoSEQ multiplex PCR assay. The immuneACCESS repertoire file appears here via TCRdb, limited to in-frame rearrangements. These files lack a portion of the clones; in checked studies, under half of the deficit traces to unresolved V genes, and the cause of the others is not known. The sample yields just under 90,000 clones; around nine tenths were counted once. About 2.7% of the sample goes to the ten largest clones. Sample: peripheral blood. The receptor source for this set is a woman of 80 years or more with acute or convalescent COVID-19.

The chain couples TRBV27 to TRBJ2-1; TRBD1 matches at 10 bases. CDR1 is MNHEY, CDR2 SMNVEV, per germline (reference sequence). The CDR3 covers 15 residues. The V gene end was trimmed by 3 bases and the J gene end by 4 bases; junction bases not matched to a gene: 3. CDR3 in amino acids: CASSFDRGLYNEQFF. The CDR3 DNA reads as TGTGCCAGCAGTTTTGACAGGGGGCTTTACAATGAGCAGTTCTTC.

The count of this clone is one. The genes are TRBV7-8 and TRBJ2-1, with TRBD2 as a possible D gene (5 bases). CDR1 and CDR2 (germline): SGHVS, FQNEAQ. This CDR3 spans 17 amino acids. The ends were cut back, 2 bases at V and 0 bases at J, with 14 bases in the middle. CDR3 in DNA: TGTGCCAGCAGCTTAATTTTCGTAGGGAGCTCCTACAATGAGCAGTTCTTC. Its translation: CASSLIFVGSSYNEQFF. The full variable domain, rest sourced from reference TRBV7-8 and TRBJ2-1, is GAGVSQSPRYKVAKRGQDVALRCDPISGHVSLFWYQQALGQGPEFLTYFQNEAQLDKSGLPSDRFFAERPEGSVSTLKIQRTQQEDSAVYLCASSLIFVGSSYNEQFFGPGTRLTVL.

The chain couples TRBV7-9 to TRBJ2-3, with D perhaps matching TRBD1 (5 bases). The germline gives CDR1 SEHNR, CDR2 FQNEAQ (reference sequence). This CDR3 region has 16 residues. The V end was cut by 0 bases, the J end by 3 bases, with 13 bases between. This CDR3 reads CASSLATGTGTDTQYF. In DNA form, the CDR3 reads TGTGCCAGCAGCTTAGCAACAGGCACTGGAACAGATACGCAGTATTTT.

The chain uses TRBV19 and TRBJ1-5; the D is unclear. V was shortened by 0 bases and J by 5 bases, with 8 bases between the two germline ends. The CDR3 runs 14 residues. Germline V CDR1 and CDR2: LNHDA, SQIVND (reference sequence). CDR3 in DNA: TGTGCCAGTAGTATAGAGGGCCTGGATCAGCCCCAGCATTTT. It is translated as CASSIEGLDQPQHF.

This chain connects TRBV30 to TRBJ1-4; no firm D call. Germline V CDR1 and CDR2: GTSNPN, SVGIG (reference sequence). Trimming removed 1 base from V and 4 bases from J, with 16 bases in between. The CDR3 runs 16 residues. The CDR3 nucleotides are TGTGCCTGGAGTGGGACTACCAATAAAATTAATGAAAAACTGTTTTTT. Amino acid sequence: CAWSGTTNKINEKLFF.

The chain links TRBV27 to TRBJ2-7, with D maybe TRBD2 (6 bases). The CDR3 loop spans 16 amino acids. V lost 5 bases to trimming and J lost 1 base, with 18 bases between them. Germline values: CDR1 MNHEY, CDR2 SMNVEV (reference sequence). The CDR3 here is CASSPLGGVGSYEQYF. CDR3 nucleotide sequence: TGTGCCAGCAGTCCTCTGGGCGGGGTTGGGTCCTACGAGCAGTACTTC.

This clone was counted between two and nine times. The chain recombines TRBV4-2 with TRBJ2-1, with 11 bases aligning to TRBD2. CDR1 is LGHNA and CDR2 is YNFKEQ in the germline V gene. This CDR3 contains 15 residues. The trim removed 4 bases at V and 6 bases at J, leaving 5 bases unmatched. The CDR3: CASSRGTSGINEQFF. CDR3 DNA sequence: TGTGCCAGCAGCCGGGGGACTAGCGGAATCAATGAGCAGTTCTTC.

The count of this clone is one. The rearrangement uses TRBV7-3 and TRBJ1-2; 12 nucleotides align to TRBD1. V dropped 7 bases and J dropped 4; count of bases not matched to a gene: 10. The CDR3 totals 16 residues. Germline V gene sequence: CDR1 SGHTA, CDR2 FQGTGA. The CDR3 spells CASKPGQGALSYGYTF. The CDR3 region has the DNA TGTGCCAGCAAACCGGGACAGGGGGCTCTAAGCTATGGCTACACCTTC. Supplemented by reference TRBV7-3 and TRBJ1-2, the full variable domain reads GAGVSQTPSNKVTEKGKYVELRCDPISGHTALYWYRQSLGQGPEFLIYFQGTGAADDSGLPNDRFFAVRPEGSVSTLKIQRTERGDSAVYLCASKPGQGALSYGYTFGSGTRLTVV.

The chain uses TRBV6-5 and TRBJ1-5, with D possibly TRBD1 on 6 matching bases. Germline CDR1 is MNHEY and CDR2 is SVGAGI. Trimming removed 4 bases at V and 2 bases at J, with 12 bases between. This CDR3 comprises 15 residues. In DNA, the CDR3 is TGTGCCAGCAGTTGGAACCGACAGGGCAATCAGCCCCAGCATTTT. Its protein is CASSWNRQGNQPQHF.

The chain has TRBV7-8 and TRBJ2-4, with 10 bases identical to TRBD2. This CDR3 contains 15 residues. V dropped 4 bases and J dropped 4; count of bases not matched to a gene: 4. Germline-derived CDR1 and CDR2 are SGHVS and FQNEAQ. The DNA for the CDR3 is TGTGCCAGCAGCTCCGGGACTAGCGTTAAAAACATTCAGTACTTC. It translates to CASSSGTSVKNIQYF.

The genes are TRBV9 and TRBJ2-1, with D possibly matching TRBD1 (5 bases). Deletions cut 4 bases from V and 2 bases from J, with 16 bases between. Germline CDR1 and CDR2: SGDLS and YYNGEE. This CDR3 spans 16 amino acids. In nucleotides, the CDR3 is TGTGCCAGCAGCCAAATCTCTAGGGGCCCCTACAATGAGCAGTTCTTC. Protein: CASSQISRGPYNEQFF.

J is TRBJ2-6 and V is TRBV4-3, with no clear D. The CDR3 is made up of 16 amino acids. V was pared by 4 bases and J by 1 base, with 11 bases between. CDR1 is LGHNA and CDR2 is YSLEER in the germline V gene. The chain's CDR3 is CASSPRLLSGANVLTF. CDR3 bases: TGCGCCAGCAGCCCCCGACTGTTATCTGGGGCCAACGTCCTGACTTTC.

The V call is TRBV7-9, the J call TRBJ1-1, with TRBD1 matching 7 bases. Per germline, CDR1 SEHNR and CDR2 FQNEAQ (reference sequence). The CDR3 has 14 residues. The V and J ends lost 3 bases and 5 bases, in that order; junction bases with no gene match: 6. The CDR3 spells CASSLTGLGTEAFF. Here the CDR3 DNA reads TGTGCCAGCAGCTTGACAGGGTTGGGGACTGAAGCTTTCTTT.

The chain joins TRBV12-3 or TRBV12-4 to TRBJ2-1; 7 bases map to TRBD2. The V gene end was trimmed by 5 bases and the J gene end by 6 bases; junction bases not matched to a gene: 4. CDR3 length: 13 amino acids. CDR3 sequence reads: CASSPGLINEQFF. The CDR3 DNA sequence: TGTGCCAGCAGTCCGGGACTAATCAATGAGCAGTTCTTC.

For the CDR3, the DNA is TGCGCCAGCAGCCGGGACAGCTCCGAAAAACTGTTTTTT. Its translation is CASSRDSSEKLFF. The V gene is TRBV5-1, the J gene TRBJ1-4; 7 bases line up with TRBD1. Looked up from germline, CDR1 is SGHRS and CDR2 is YFSETQ. Trimming took 4 bases from V and 8 from J; bases not matched to a gene: 5. The CDR3 loop spans 13 amino acids. Together with reference TRBV5-1 and TRBJ1-4, the CDR3 gives the full variable domain: KAGVTQTPRYLIKTRGQQVTLSCSPISGHRSVSWYQQTPGQGLQFLFEYFSETQRNKGNFPGRFSGRQFSNSRSEMNVSTLELGDSALYLCASSRDSSEKLFFGSGTQLSVL.

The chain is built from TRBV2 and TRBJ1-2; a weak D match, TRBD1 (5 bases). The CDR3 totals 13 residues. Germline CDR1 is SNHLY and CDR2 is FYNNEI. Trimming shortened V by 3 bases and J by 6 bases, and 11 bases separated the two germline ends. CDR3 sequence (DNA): TGTGCCAGCAGTGATGTGAAGGGGAATGGCTACACCTTC. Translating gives CASSDVKGNGYTF.

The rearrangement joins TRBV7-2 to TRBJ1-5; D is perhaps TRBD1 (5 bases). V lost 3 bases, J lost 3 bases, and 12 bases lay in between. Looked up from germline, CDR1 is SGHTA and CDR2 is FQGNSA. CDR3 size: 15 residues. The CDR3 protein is CASSFDRGLNQPQHF. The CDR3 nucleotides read TGTGCCAGCAGCTTCGATAGGGGCCTCAATCAGCCCCAGCATTTT.

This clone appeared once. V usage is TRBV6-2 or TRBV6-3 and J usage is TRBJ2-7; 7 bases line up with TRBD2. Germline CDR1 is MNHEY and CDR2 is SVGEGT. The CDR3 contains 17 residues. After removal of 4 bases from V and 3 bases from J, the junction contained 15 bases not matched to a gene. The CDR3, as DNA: TGTGCCAGCAGTTCGACCCTCCTCGGGACTACCGACTACGAGCAGTACTTC. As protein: CASSSTLLGTTDYEQYF.

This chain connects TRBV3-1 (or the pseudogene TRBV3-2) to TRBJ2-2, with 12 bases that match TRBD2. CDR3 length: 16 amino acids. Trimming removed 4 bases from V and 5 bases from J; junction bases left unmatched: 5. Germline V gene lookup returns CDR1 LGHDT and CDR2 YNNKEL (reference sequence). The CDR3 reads CASSRASGRATGELFF. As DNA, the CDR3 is TGTGCCAGCAGCCGGGCTAGCGGGAGGGCGACCGGGGAGCTGTTTTTT.

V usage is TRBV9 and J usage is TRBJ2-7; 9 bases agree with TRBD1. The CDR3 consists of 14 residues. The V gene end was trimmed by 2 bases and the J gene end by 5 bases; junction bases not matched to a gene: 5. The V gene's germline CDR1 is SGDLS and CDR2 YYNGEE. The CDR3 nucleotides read TGTGCCAGCAGCGTTCGGGGACAGGGCGACGAGCAGTACTTC. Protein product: CASSVRGQGDEQYF.

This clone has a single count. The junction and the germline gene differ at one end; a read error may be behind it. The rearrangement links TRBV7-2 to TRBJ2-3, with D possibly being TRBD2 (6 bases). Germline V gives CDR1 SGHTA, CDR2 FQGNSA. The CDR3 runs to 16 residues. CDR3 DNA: TGTGCCAGCAGCTTAGCCGCGGGATGGGGCACTGATACGCAGTATTTT. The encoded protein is CASSLAAGWGTDTQYF.

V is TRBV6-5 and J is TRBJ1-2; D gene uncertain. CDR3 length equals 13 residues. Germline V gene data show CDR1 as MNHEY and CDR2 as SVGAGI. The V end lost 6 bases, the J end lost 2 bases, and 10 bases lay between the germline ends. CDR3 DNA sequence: TGTGCCAGCAGCCCCGGGAGAAACTATGGCTACACCTTC. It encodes CASSPGRNYGYTF.

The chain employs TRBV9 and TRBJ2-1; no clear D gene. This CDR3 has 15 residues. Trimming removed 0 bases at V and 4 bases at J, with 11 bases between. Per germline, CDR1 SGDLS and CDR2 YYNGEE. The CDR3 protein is CASSVDFALYNEQFF. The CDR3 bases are TGTGCCAGCAGCGTAGACTTTGCCCTATACAATGAGCAGTTCTTC.

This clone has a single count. In DNA, the CDR3 is TGTGCCAGCTCACCGAGGCTAGCGCAAGAGACCCAGTACTTC. Amino acids: CASSPRLAQETQYF. The rearrangement joins TRBV18 to TRBJ2-5, with D maybe TRBD2 (6 bases). The CDR3 has 14 amino acids. Germline V gene sequence: CDR1 KGHSH, CDR2 LQKENI. With 3 bases removed from V and 2 bases from J, the gap between germline ends came to 10 bases.

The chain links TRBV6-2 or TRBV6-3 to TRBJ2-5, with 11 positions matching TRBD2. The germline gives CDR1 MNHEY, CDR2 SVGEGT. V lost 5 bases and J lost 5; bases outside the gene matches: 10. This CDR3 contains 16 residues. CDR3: CASSLIQGLAGETQYF. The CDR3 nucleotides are TGTGCCAGCAGTCTCATCCAAGGACTAGCGGGTGAGACCCAGTACTTC.

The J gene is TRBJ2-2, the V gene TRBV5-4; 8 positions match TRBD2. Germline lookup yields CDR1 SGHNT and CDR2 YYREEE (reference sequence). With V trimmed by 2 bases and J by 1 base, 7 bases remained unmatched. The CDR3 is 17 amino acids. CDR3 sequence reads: CASSFPLAGLNTGELFF. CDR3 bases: TGTGCCAGCAGCTTCCCTCTAGCGGGCCTGAACACCGGGGAGCTGTTTTTT.

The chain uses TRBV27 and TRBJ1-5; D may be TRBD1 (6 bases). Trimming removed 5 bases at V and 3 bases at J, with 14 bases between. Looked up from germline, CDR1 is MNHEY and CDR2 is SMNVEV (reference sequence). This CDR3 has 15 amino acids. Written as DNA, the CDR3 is TGTGCCAGCAGTCCCCCGGGACACTTCAATCAGCCCCAGCATTTT. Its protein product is CASSPPGHFNQPQHF.

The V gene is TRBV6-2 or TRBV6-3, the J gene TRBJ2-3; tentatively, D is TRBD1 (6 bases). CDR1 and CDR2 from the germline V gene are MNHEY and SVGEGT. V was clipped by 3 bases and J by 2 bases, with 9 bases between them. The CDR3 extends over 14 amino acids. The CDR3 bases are TGTGCCAGCAGTTATACAGGGTCCACAGATACGCAGTATTTT. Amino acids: CASSYTGSTDTQYF.

Here the CDR3 DNA reads TGTGCCAGCAGCCCCCGGGACAGATTTTATAATTCACCCCTCCACTTT. Its translation is CASSPRDRFYNSPLHF. The chain carries TRBV6-6 and TRBJ1-6, with TRBD1 identical over 7 bases. V lost 6 bases to trimming and J lost 4 bases; unmatched junction nucleotides: 9. The CDR3 consists of 16 residues. Germline CDR1 and CDR2: MNHNY and SVGAGI (reference sequence).